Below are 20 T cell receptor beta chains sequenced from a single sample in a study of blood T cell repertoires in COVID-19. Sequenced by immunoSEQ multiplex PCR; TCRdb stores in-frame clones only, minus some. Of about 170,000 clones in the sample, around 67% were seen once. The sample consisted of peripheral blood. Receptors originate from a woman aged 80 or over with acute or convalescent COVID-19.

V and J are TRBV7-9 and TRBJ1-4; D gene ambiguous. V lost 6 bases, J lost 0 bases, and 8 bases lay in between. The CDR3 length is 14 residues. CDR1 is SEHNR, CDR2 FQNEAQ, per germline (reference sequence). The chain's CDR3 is CASRRLATNEKLFF. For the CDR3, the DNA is TGTGCCAGCAGGCGGCTTGCAACTAATGAAAAACTGTTTTTT.

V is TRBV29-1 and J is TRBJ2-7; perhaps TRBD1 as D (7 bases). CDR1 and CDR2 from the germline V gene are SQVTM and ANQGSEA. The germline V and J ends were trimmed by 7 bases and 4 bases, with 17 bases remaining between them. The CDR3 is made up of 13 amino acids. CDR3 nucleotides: TGCAGCGGGTCCTCCAGGGGGGCGTACGAGCAGTACTTC. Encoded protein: CSGSSRGAYEQYF.

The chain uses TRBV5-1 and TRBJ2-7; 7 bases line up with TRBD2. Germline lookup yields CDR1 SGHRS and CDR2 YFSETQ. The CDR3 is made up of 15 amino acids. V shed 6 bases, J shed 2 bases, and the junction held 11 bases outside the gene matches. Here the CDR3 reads CASNYGGTNAYEQYF. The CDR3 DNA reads TGCGCCAGCAACTATGGGGGGACTAACGCCTACGAGCAGTACTTC.

This chain's CDR3 is CASSERLGSADEQFF. The CDR3 bases are TGTGCCAGTTCCGAACGCCTGGGTTCTGCGGATGAGCAGTTCTTC. The chain links TRBV19 to TRBJ2-1, with D unresolved. The germline CDR1 and CDR2 sequences are LNHDA and SQIVND (reference sequence). This CDR3 region has 15 residues. Trimming shortened V by 8 bases and J by 8 bases, and 22 bases separated the two germline ends. Variable domain in full (rest from reference TRBV19 and TRBJ2-1): DGGITQSPKYLFRKEGQNVTLSCEQNLNHDAMYWYRQDPGQGLRLIYYSQIVNDFQKGDIAEGYSVSREKKESFPLTVTSAQKNPTAFYLCASSERLGSADEQFFGPGTRLTVL.

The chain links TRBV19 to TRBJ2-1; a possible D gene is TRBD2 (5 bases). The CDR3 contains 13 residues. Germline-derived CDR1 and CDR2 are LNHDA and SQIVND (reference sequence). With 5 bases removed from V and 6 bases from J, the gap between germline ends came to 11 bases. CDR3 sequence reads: CASSRGISNEQFF. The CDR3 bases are TGTGCCAGTAGTCGGGGTATAAGCAATGAGCAGTTCTTC.

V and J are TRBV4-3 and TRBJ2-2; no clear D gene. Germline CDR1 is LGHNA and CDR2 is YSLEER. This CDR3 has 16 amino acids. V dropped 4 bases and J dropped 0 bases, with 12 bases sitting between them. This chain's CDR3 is CASSPIGDPNTGELFF. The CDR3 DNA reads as TGCGCCAGCAGCCCAATAGGAGACCCGAACACCGGGGAGCTGTTTTTT.

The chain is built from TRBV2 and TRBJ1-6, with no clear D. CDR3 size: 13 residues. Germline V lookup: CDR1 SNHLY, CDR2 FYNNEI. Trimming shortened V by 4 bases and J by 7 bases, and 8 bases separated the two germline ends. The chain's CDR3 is CASSGAVNSPLHF. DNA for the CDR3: TGTGCCAGCAGTGGGGCAGTAAATTCACCCCTCCACTTT.

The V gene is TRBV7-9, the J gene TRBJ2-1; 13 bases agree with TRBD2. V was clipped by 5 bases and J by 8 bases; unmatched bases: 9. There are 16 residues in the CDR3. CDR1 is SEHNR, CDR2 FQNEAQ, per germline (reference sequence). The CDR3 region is CASSPRGLAGAYEQFF. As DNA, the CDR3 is TGTGCCAGCAGCCCCCGAGGACTAGCGGGAGCCTATGAGCAGTTCTTC.

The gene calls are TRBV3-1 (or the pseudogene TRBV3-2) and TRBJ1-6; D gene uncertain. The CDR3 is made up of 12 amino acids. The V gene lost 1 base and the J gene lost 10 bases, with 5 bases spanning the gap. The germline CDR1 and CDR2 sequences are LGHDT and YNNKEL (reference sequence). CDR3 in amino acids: CASSQVGSPLHF. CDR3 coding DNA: TGTGCCAGCAGCCAAGTGGGCTCACCCCTCCACTTT.

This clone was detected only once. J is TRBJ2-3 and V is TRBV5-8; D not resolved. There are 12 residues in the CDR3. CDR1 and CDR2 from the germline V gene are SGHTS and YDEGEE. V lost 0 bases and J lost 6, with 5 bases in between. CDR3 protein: CASSLASDTQYF. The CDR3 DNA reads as TGTGCCAGCAGCTTGGCATCCGATACGCAGTATTTT.

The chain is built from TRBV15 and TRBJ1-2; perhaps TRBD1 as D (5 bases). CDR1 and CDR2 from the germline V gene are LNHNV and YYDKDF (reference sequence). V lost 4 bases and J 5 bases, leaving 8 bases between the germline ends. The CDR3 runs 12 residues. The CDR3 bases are TGTGCCACCAGCAAACAGGAATATGGCTACACCTTC. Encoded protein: CATSKQEYGYTF.

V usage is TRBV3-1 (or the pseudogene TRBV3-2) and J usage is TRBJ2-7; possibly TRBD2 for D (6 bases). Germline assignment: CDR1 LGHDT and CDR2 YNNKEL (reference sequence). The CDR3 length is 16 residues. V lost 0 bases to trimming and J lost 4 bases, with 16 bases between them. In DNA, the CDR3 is TGTGCCAGCAGCCAAGATTTGGGGGGAGGCGGATACGAGCAGTACTTC. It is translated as CASSQDLGGGGYEQYF.

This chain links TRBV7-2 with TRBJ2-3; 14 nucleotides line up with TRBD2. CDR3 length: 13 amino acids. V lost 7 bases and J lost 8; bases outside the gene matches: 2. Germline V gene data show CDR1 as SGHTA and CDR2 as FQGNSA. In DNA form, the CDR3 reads TGTGCCAGCATCGGACTAGCGGGAGGTACGCAGTATTTT. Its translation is CASIGLAGGTQYF.

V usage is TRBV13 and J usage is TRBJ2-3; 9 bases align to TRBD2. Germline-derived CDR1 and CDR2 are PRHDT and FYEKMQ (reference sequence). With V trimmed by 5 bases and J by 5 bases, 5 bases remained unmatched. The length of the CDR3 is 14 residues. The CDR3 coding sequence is TGTGCCAGCAGCAACCGACTAGCGGAAGATACGCAGTATTTT. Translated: CASSNRLAEDTQYF.

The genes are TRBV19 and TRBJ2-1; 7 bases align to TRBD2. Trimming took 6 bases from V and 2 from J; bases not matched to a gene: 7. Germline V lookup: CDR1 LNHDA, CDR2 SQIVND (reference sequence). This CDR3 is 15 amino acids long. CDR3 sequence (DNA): TGTGCCAGTAGCGAGAGCGGGACTACCTACAATGAGCAGTTCTTC. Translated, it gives CASSESGTTYNEQFF.

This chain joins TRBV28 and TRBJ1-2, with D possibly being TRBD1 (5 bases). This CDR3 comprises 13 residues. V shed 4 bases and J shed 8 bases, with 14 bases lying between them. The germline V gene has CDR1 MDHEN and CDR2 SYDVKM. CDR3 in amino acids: CASSWGREGGYTF. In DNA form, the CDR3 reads TGTGCCAGCAGTTGGGGCAGGGAGGGAGGCTACACCTTC.

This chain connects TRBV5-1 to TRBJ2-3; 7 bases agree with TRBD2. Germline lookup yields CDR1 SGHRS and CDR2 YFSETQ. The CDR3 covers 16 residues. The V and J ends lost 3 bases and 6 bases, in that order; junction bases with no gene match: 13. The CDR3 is CASSSLGAGASDTQYF. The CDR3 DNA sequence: TGCGCCAGCAGCTCCCTTGGTGCGGGAGCATCGGATACGCAGTATTTT.

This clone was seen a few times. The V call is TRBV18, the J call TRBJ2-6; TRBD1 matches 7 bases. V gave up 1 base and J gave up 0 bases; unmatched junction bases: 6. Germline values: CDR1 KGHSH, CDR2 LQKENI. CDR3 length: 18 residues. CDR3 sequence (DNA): TGTGCCAGCTCACCACAGGAGACAGGGAGCTCTGGGGCCAACGTCCTGACTTTC. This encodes CASSPQETGSSGANVLTF. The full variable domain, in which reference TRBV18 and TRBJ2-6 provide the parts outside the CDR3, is NAGVMQNPRHLVRRRGQEARLRCSPMKGHSHVYWYRQLPEEGLKFMVYLQKENIIDESGMPKERFSAEFPKEGPSILRIQQVVRGDSAAYFCASSPQETGSSGANVLTFGAGSRLTVL.

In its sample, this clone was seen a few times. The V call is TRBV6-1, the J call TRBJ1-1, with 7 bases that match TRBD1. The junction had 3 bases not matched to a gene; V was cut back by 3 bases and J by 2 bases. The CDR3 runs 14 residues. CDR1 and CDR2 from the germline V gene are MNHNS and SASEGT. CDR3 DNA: TGTGCCAGCAGTGAGGAGGGGGCCAACACTGAAGCTTTCTTT. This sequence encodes CASSEEGANTEAFF.

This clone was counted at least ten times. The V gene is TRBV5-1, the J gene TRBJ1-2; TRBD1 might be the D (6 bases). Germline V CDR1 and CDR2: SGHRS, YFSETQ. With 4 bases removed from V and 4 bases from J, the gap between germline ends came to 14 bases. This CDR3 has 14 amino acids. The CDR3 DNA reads TGCGCCAGCAGCCCACGAGGACAGACCTATGGCTACACCTTC. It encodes CASSPRGQTYGYTF.